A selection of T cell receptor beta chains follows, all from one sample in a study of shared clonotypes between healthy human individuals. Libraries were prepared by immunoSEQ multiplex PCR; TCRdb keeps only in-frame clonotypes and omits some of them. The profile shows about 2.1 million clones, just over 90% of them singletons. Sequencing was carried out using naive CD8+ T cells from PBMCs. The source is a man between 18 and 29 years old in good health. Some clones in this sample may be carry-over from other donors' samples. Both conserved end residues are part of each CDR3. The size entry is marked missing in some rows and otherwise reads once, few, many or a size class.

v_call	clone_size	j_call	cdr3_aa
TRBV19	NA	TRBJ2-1	CASSRAVVSYNEQFF
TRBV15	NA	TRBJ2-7	CATSRVQKLYEQYF
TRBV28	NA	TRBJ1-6	CASSFGQGASPLHF
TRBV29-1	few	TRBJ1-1	CSVVQGAEAFF
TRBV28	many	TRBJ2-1	CASRDRALFDEQFF
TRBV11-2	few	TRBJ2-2	CASSLLPGVTGELFF
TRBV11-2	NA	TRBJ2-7	CASSFGTVYEQYF
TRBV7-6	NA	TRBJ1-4	CASSSRQGPNEKLFF
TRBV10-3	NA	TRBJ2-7	CAISEYIAYEQYF
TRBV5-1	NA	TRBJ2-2	CASGTGENTGELFF
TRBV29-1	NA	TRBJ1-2	CSVRAAIRYGYTF
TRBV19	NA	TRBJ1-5	CASSQGIAGGQPQHF
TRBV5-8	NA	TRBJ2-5	CASSLARAGTGTQYF
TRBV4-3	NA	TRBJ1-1	CASSQDLEQELGTEAFF
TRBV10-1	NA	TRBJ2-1	CATRGGPAGSSYNEQFF
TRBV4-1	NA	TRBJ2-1	CASSQAGTLLRDEQFF
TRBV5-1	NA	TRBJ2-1	CASSLDSMHEQFF
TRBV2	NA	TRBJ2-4	CASSDGLAGGAKNIQYF
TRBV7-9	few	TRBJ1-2	CASSLFGDGYTF
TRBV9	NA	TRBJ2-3	CASSVGGTRTDTQYF
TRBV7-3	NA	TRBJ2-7	CASSPTQGPLWEQYF
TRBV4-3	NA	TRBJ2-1	CASSQNEWKREGTYNEQFF
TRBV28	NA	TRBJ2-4	CASSPPLHF
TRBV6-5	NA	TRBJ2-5	CASSYSTGEQETQYF
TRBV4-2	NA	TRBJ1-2	CASSQVGQLYGYTF
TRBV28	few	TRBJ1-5	CASSLDRVNQPQHF
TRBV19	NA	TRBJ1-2	CASKGGQDGYTF
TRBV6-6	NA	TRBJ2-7	CASSLESYEQYF
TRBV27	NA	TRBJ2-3	CASSVGRASGSSDTQYF
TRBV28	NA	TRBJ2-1	CASSLGLAGPNEQFF
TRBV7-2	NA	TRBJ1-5	CASSLDRGTQPQHF
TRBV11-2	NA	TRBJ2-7	CASSLTVSYEQYF
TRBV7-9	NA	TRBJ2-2	CASSSPRSTGELFF
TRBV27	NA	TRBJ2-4	CASSASGMGNIQYF
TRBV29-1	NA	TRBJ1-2	CSVASQGGTF
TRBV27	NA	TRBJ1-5	CASSLSWDGNQPQHF
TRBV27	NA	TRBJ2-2	CASSLTGGATGELFF
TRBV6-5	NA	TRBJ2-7	CASRPNEGVEQYF
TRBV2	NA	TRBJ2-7	CASSEAKTLKTYEQYF
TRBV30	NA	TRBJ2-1	CAWSPLAASPEQFF
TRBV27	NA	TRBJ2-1	CASRLGPGSWEQFF
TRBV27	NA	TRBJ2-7	CASSFSSGPYEQYF
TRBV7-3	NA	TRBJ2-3	CASSKDRADTQYF
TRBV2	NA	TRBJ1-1	CASSPAGGTEAFF
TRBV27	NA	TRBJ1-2	CASSLQGDYYGYTF
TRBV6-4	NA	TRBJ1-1	CASSETGSDTEAFF
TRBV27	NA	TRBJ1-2	CASSSGVSNYGYTF
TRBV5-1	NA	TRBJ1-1	CASSWATDGGTEAFF